This T cell receptor beta chain originates from a study of response to subunit inactivated influenza vaccine. General study points: Each seasonal influenza vaccination, the authors suggested, recruits few new T cells.

This clonotype appeared many times. The antigen remains undetermined. TCRdb re-derived calls from the RT-PCR reads in MiXCR, one entry per CDR3 protein. Of under 950,000 distinct CDR3 sequences in the sample, roughly 20% were seen once. The sample consisted of PBMCs from blood, taken less than 6 days after vaccination. The TCR was taken from a man aged 45-65 years who received an inactivated influenza vaccine.

The CDR3 DNA reads as TGCGCCAGCAGCTTGCCAGAAAACACTGAAGCTTTCTTT. Protein product: CASSLPENTEAFF. The rearrangement links TRBV5-1 to TRBJ1-1, with D unresolved. There are 13 residues in the CDR3. V lost 1 base to trimming and J lost 2 bases, with 6 bases between them. Per germline, CDR1 SGHRS and CDR2 YFSETQ.